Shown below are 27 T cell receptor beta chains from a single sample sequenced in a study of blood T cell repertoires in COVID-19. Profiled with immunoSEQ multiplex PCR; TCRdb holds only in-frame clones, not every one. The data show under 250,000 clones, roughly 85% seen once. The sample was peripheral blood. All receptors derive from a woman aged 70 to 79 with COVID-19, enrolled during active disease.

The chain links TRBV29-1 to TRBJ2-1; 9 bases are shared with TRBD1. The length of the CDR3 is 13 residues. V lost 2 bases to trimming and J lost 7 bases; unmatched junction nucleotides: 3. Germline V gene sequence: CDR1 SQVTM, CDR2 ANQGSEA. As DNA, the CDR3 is TGCAGCGTTGAAAGACAGGGGGGAAATGAGCAGTTCTTC. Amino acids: CSVERQGGNEQFF.

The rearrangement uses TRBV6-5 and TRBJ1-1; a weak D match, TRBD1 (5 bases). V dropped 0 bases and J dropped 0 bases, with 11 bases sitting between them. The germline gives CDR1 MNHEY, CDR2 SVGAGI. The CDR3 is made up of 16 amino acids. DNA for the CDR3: TGTGCCAGCAGTTACTCAGGGGAGGGGATGAACACTGAAGCTTTCTTT. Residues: CASSYSGEGMNTEAFF.

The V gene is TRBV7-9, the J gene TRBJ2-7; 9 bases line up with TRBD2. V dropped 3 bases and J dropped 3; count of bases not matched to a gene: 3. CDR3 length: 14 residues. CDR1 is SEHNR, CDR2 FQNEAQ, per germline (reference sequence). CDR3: CASSLTSGYYEQYF. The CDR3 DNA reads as TGTGCCAGCAGCTTGACTAGCGGATACTACGAGCAGTACTTC.

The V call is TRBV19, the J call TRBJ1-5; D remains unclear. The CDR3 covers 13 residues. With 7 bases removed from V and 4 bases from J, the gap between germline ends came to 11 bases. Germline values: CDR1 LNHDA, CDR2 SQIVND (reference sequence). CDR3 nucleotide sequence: TGTGCCAGTACCTTGAGTCGGAATCAGCCCCAGCATTTT. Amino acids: CASTLSRNQPQHF.

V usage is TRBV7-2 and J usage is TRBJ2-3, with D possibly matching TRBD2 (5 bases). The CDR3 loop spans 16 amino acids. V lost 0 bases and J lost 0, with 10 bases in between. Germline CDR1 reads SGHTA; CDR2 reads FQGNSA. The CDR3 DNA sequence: TGTGCCAGCAGCTTAGCTTATCAGCGGAGCACAGATACGCAGTATTTT. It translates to CASSLAYQRSTDTQYF.

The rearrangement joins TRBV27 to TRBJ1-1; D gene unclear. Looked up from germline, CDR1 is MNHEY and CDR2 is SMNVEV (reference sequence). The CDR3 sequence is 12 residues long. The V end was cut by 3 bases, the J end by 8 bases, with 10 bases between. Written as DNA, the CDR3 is TGTGCCAGCAGTTTCTTGGGGAGCGAAGCTTTCTTT. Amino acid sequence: CASSFLGSEAFF.

The chain's CDR3 is CASSELRGYTEAFF. Written as DNA, the CDR3 is TGTGCCAGCAGTGAACTCAGGGGCTACACTGAAGCTTTCTTT. The J gene is TRBJ1-1, the V gene TRBV2, with D possibly TRBD1 on 6 matching bases. The germline gives CDR1 SNHLY, CDR2 FYNNEI. Between the trimmed V and J ends, which lost 2 bases and 3 bases, there was a span of 10 bases. The CDR3 is 14 residues long.

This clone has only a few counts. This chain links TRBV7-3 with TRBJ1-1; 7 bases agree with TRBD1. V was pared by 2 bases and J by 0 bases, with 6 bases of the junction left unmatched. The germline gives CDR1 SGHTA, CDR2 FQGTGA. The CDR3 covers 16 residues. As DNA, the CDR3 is TGTGCCAGCAGCTTAGTGGGACAGTCCATGAACACTGAAGCTTTCTTT. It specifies CASSLVGQSMNTEAFF.

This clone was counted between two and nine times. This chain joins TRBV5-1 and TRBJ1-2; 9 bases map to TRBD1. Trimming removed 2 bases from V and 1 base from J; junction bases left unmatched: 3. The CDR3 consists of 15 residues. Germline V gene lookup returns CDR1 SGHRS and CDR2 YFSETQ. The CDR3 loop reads CASSLGQGFNYGYTF. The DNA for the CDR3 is TGCGCCAGCAGCTTAGGACAGGGGTTTAACTATGGCTACACCTTC. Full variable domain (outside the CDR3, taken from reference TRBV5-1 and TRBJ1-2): KAGVTQTPRYLIKTRGQQVTLSCSPISGHRSVSWYQQTPGQGLQFLFEYFSETQRNKGNFPGRFSGRQFSNSRSEMNVSTLELGDSALYLCASSLGQGFNYGYTFGSGTRLTVV.

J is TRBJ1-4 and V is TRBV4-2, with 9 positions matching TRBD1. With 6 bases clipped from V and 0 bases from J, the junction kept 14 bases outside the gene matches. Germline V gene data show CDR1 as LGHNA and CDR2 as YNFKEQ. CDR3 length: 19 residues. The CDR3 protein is CASSHPGQGLSATNEKLFF. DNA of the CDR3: TGTGCCAGCAGTCACCCGGGACAGGGTCTATCTGCAACTAATGAAAAACTGTTTTTT.

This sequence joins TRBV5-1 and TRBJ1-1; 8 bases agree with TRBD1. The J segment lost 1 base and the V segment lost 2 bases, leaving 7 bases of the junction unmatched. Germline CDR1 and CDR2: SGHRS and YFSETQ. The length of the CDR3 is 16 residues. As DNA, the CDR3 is TGCGCCAGCAGCTTTCCAGGGGGCGCGGGGAACACTGAAGCTTTCTTT. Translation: CASSFPGGAGNTEAFF.

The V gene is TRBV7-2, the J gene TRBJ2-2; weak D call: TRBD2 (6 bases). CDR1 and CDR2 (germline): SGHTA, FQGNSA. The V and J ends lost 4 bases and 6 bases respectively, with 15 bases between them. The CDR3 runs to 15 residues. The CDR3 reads CASSSTGTSPGELFF. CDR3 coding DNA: TGTGCCAGCAGCTCCACCGGGACTTCCCCCGGGGAGCTGTTTTTT.

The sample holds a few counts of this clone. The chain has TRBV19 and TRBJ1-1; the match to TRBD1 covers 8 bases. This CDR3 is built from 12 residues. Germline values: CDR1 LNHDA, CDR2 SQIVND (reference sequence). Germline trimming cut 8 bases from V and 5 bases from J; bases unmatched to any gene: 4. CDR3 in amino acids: CASLDRETEAFF. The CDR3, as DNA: TGTGCCAGTCTGGACAGGGAGACTGAAGCTTTCTTT.

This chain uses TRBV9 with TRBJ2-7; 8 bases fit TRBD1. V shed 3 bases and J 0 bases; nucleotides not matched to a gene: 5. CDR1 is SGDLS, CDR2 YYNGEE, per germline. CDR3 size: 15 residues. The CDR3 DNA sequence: TGTGCCAGCAGCGCCGGACAGGGAGGCTCCTACGAGCAGTACTTC. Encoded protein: CASSAGQGGSYEQYF.

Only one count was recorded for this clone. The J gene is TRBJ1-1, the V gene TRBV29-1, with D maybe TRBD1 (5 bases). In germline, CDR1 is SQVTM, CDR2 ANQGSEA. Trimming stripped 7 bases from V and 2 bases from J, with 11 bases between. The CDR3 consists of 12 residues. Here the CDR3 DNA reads TGCAGCGCTGGGGGGTTTAACACTGAAGCTTTCTTT. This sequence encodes CSAGGFNTEAFF.

The CDR3 loop is CASSERTGSGNTIYF. The CDR3 bases are TGTGCCAGCAGTGAACGAACAGGGTCTGGAAACACCATATATTTT. V usage is TRBV25-1 and J usage is TRBJ1-3; TRBD1 is a possible D gene (6 bases). V shed 2 bases and J shed 1 base, with 9 bases lying between them. This CDR3 is 15 amino acids long. Germline V gene lookup returns CDR1 MGHDK and CDR2 SYGVNS.

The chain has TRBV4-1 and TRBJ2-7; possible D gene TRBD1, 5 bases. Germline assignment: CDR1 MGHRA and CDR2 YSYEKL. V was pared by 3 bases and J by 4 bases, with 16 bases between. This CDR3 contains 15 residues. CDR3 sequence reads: CASSQSTGPGYEQYF. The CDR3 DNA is TGCGCCAGCAGCCAGTCGACCGGCCCAGGGTACGAGCAGTACTTC.

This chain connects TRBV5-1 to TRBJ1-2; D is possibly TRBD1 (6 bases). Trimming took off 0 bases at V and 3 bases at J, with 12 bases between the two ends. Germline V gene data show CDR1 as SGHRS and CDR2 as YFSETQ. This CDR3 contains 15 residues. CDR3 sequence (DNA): TGCGCCAGCAGCTTGGACGGGGGGCGCGACTATGGCTACACCTTC. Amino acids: CASSLDGGRDYGYTF.

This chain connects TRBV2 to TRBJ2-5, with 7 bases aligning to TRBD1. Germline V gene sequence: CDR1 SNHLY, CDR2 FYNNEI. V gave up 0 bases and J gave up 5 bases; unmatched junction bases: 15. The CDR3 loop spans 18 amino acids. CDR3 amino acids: CASSEAIRGQRISETQYF. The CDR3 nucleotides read TGTGCCAGCAGTGAAGCGATACGGGGACAGAGAATTTCGGAGACCCAGTACTTC.

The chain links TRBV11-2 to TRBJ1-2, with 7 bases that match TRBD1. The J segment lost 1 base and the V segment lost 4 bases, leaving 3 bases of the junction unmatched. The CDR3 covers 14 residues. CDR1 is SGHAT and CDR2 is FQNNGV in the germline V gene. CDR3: CASSWTGLNYGYTF. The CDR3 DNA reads TGTGCCAGCAGCTGGACAGGACTTAACTATGGCTACACCTTC.

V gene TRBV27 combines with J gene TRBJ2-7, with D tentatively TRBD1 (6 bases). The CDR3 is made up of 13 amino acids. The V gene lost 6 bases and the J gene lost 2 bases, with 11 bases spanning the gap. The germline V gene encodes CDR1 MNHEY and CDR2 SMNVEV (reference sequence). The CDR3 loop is CASRPRGPYEQYF. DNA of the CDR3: TGTGCCAGCAGGCCCAGGGGACCCTACGAGCAGTACTTC.

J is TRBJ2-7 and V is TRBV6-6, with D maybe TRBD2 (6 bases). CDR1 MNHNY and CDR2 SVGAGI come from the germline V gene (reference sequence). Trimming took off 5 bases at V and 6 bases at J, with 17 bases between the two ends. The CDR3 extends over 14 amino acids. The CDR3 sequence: CASSNRLGALEQYF. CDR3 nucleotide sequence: TGTGCCAGCAGTAACCGACTAGGGGCTCTCGAGCAGTACTTC.

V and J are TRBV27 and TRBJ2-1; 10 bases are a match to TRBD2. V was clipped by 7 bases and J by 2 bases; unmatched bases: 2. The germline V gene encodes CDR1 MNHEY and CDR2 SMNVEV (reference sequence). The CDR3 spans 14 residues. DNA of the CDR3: TGTGCCAGCACCAGCGGGAGGGCCTACAATGAGCAGTTCTTC. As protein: CASTSGRAYNEQFF.

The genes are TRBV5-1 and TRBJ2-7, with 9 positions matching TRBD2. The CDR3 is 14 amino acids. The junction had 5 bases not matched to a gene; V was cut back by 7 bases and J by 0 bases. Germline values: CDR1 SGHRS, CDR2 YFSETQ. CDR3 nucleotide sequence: TGCGCCAGCCGGACTAGCGAGAGCTCCTACGAGCAGTACTTC. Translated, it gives CASRTSESSYEQYF.

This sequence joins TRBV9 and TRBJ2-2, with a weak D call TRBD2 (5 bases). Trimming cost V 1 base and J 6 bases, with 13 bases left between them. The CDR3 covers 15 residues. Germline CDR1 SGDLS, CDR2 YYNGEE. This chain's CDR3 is CASSVTMASPGELFF. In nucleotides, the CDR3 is TGTGCCAGCAGCGTAACAATGGCTAGCCCCGGGGAGCTGTTTTTT.

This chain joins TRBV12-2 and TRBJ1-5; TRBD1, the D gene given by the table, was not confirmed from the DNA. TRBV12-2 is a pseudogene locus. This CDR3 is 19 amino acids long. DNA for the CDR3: TGTGCAAGTCGCGGCCATCTTTGGGTCGGGACAGGGGGGGATCAGCCCCAGCATTTT. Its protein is CASRGHLWVGTGGDQPQHF.

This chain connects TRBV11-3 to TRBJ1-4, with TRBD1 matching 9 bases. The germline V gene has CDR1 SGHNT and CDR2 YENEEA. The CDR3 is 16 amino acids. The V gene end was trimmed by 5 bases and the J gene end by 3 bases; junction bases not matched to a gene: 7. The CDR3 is CASSIPRQGANEKLFF. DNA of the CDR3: TGTGCCAGCAGCATTCCCCGACAGGGGGCTAATGAAAAACTGTTTTTT.